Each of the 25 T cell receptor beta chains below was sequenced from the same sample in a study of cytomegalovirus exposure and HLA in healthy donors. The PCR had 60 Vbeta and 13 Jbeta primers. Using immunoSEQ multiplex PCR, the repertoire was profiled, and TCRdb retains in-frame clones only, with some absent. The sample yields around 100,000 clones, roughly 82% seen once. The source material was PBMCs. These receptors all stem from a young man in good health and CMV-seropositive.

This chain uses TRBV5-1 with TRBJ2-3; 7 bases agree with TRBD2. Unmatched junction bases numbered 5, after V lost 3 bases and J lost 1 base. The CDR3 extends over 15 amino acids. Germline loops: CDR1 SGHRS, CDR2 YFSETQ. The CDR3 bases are TGCGCCAGCAGCTCGACTAGCAGCCGCACAGATACGCAGTATTTT. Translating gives CASSSTSSRTDTQYF.

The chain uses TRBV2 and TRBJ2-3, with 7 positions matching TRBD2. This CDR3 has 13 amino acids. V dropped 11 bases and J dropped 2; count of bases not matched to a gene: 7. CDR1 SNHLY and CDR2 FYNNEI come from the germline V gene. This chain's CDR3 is CALGLADTDTQYF. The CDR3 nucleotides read TGTGCCCTGGGGCTAGCGGACACAGATACGCAGTATTTT.

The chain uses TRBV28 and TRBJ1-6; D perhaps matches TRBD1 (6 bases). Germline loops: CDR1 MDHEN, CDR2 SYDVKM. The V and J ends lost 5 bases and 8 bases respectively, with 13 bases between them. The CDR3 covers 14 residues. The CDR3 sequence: CASSPYRVDSPLHF. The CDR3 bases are TGTGCCAGCAGTCCCTACAGGGTTGATTCACCCCTCCACTTT.

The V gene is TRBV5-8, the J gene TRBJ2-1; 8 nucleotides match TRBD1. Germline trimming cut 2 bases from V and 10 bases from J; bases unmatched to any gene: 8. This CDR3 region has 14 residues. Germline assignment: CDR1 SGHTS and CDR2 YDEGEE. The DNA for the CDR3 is TGTGCCAGCAGCTTCGACAGGGGAACAGGGGAGCAGTTCTTC. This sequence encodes CASSFDRGTGEQFF.

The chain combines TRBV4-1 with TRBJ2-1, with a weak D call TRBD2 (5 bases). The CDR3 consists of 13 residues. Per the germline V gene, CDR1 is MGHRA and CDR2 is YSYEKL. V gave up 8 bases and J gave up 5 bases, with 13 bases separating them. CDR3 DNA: TGCGCCAGCTCCGAGCGGTTAAACAATGAGCAGTTCTTC. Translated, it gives CASSERLNNEQFF.

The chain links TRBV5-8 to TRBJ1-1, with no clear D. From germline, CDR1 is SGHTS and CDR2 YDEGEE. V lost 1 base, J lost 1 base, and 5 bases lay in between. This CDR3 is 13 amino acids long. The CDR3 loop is CASSLTGNTEAFF. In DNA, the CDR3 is TGTGCCAGCAGCTTGACCGGGAACACTGAAGCTTTCTTT.

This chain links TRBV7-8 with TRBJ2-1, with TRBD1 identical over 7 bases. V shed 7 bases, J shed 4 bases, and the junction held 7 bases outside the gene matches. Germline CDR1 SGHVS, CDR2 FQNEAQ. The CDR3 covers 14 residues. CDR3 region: CASNYVTGYNEQFF. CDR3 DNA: TGTGCCAGCAACTACGTGACAGGGTACAATGAGCAGTTCTTC.

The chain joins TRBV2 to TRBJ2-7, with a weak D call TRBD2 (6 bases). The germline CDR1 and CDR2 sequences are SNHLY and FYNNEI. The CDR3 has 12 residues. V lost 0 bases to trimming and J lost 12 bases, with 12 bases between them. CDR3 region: CASSEAGGKGYF. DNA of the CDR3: TGTGCCAGCAGTGAAGCGGGAGGTAAAGGGTACTTC.

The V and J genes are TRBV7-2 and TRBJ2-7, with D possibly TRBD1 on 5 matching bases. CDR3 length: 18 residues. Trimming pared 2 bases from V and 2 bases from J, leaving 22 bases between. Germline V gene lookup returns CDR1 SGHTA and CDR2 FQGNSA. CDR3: CASSLRTPLLTPTYEQYF. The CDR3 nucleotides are TGTGCCAGCAGCTTACGGACACCGCTTCTCACCCCGACCTACGAGCAGTACTTC.

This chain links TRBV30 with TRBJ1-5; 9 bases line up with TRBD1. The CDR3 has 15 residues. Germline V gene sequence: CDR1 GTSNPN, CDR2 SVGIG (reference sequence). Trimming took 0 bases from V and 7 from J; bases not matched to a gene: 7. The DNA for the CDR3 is TGTGCCTGGAGTGTTAGGACAGGGGATAACCAGCCCCAGCATTTT. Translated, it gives CAWSVRTGDNQPQHF. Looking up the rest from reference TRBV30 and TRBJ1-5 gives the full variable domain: SQTIHQWPATLVQPVGSPLSLECTVEGTSNPNLYWYRQAAGRGLQLLFYSVGIGQISSEVPQNLSASRPQDRQFILSSKKLLLSDSGFYLCAWSVRTGDNQPQHFGDGTRLSIL.

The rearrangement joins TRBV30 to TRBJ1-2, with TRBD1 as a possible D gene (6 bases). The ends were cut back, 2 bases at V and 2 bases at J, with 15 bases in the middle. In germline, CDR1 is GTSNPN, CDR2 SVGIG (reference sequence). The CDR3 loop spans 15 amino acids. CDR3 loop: CAWSRGHRTNYGYTF. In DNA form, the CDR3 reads TGTGCCTGGAGTAGGGGACACCGAACAAACTATGGCTACACCTTC.

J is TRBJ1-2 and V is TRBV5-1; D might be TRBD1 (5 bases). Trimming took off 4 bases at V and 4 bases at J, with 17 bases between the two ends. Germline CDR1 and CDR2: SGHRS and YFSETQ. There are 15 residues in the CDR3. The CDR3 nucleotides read TGCGCCAGCAGCGTGGGACTTTTCAACCCCTATGGCTACACCTTC. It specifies CASSVGLFNPYGYTF.

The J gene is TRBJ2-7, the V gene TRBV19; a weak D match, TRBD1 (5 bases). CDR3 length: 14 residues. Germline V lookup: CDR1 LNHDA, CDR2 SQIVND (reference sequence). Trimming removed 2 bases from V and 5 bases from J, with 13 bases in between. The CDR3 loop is CASSIRQGWNEQYF. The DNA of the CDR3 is TGTGCCAGTAGTATAAGGCAGGGATGGAACGAGCAGTACTTC.

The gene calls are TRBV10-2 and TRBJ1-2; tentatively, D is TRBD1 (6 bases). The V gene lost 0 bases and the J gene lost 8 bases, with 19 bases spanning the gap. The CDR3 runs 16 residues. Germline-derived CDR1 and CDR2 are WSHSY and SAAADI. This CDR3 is CASSESRQGGSRGYTF. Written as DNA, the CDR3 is TGCGCCAGCAGTGAGTCACGACAAGGGGGATCGAGGGGCTACACCTTC.

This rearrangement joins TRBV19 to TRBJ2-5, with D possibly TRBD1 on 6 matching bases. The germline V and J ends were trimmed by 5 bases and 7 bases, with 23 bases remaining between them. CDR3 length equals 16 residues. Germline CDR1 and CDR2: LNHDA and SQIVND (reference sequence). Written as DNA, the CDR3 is TGTGCCAGTAGTCCGGGACAAGGACAACTTCCCTCGACCCAGTACTTC. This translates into CASSPGQGQLPSTQYF.

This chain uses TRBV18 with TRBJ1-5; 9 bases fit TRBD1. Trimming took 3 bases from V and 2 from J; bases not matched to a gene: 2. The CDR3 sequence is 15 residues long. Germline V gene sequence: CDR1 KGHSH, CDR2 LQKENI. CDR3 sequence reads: CASSPGQGGNQPQHF. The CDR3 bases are TGTGCCAGCTCACCGGGACAGGGTGGCAATCAGCCCCAGCATTTT.

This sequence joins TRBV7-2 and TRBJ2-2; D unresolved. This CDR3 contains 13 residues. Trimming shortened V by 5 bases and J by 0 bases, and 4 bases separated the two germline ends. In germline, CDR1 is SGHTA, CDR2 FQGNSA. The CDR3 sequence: CASSLTNTGELFF. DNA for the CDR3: TGTGCCAGCAGCCTAACGAACACCGGGGAGCTGTTTTTT.

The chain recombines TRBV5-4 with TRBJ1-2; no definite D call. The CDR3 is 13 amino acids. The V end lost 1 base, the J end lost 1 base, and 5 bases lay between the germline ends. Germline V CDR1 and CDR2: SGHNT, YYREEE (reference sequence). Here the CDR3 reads CASSLQDNYGYTF. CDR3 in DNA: TGTGCCAGCAGCTTGCAGGATAACTATGGCTACACCTTC.

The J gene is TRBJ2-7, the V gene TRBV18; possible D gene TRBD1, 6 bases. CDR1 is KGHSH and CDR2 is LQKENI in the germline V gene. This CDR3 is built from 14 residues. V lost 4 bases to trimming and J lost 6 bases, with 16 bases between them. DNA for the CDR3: TGTGCCAGCTCACTACAGGGCCCCCTGGGCGAGCAGTACTTC. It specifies CASSLQGPLGEQYF.

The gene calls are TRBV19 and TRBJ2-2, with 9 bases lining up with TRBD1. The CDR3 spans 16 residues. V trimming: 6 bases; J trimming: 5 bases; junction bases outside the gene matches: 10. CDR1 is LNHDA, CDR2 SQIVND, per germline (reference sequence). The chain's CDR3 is CASSRDRVRATGELFF. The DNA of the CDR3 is TGTGCCAGTAGCCGGGACAGGGTGCGGGCGACCGGGGAGCTGTTTTTT.

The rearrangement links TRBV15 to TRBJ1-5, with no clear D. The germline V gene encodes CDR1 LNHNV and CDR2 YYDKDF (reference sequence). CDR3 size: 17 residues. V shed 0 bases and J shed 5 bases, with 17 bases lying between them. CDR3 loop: CATSRDLRSFADQPQHF. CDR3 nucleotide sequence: TGTGCCACCAGCAGAGATCTTAGGTCGTTTGCGGATCAGCCCCAGCATTTT.

For the CDR3, the DNA is TGTGCCAGCAGTTTACGCCCCGGACAGGGAGGAGGCTACGAGCAGTACTTC. Its protein product is CASSLRPGQGGGYEQYF. The chain recombines TRBV27 with TRBJ2-7; TRBD1 matches at 8 bases. The V gene's germline CDR1 is MNHEY and CDR2 SMNVEV (reference sequence). The CDR3 covers 17 residues. V shed 2 bases, J shed 3 bases, and the junction held 12 bases outside the gene matches.

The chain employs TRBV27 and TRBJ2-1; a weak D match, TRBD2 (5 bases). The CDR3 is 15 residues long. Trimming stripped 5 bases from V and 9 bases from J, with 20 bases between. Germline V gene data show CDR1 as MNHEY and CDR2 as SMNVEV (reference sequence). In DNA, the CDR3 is TGTGCCAGCAGTCCAACCCCTACGGGGAGCAGTGAGCAGTTCTTC. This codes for CASSPTPTGSSEQFF.

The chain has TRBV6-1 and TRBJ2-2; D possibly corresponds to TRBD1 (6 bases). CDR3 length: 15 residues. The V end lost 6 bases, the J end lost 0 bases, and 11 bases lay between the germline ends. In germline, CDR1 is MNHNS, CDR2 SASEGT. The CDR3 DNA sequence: TGTGCCAGCAGATACAGGGTAACGAACACCGGGGAGCTGTTTTTT. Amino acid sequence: CASRYRVTNTGELFF.

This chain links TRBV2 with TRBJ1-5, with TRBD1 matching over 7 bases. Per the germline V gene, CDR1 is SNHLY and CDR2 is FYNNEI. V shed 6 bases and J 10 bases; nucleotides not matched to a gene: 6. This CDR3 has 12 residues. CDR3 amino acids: CASRRQGGPQHF. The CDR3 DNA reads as TGTGCCAGCAGGCGACAGGGTGGACCCCAGCATTTT.